This is a list of T cell receptor beta chains from one sample in a study of T cells expressing NK-cell markers. TCRdb reprocessed the 5' RACE reads; each CDR3 protein has one entry and no DNA is given. The sample data list approximately 150,000 distinct CDR3 sequences. The material sequenced was blood T cells: a sorted CD56 or NKG2C T cell subset, CD4+ or CD8+ T cells, or bulk PBMC T cells (not recorded which). These receptors were taken from a woman aged 18-70 years in good health. CDR3s include the opening cysteine and the closing phenylalanine or tryptophan.

V gene	J gene	CDR3 protein
TRBV6-1	TRBJ2-2	CASRPDGPGELFF
TRBV6-5	TRBJ1-6	CASKSSTGSGSPLHF
TRBV5-1	TRBJ1-1	CASSSGQGASWTEAFF
TRBV4-2	TRBJ2-7	CASSKQGASASYEQYF
TRBV5-8	TRBJ1-5	CASSPGVGGGSNQPQHF
TRBV7-3	TRBJ1-5	CASSVDRDQPQHF
TRBV7-7	TRBJ2-5	CASTDRPTGTQYF
TRBV5-1	TRBJ2-3	CASSFRGGALDTQYF
TRBV28	TRBJ1-2	CASSAEGQIYGYTF
TRBV20-1	TRBJ2-1	CSARPGGNEQFF
TRBV2	TRBJ2-1	CASSELRLAGGPGEQFF
TRBV2	TRBJ1-6	CASRGLSGSGSPLHF
TRBV20-1	TRBJ1-4	CSAKKDRGPDEKLFF
TRBV28	TRBJ2-7	CASRPTSGGLYEQYF
TRBV7-6	TRBJ2-7	CASGSSYEQYF
TRBV20-1	TRBJ2-5	CSAPQGGETQYF
TRBV3-1	TRBJ2-3	CASSPRTGHTDTQYF
TRBV7-2	TRBJ2-2	CASSYRGRSTGELFF
TRBV9	TRBJ1-1	CASSVDGRGDTEAFF
TRBV20-1	TRBJ1-1	CSARDRRRGGDTEAFF
TRBV7-6	TRBJ2-5	CASSLALYGETQYF
TRBV2	TRBJ2-5	CATSGKQETQYF
TRBV20-1	TRBJ2-5	CSARGEASAHQETQYF
TRBV3-1	TRBJ2-3	CASSQMKSGVGTDTQYF
TRBV20-1	TRBJ2-7	CSAREGGGANEQYF
TRBV2	TRBJ2-7	CASNGGDEQYF
TRBV2	TRBJ2-7	CASSSGGGQNYEQYF
TRBV20-1	TRBJ1-6	CSAGGTGGDSPLHF
TRBV3-1	TRBJ2-2	CASSQGLANTGELFF
TRBV10-3	TRBJ1-2	CAIRGPRVNYGYTF
TRBV7-2	TRBJ1-1	CASTGLANTEAFF
TRBV27	TRBJ2-7	CASSLSAGRFWGEQYF
TRBV7-2	TRBJ2-5	CASSWGAGGHETQYF
TRBV29-1	TRBJ2-1	CSLRGASYNEQFF
TRBV5-5	TRBJ1-4	CASSEFTGGSWVKLFF
TRBV7-2	TRBJ2-3	CASSPDHSVDTQYF
TRBV12-3/TRBV12-4	TRBJ1-6	CASSKVPGGDSPLHF
TRBV5-1	TRBJ2-3	CASSVGLKLSDTQYF
TRBV5-1	TRBJ2-3	CASSPGLAGITDTQYF
TRBV5-1	TRBJ2-7	CASSPGSNSYEQYF
TRBV28	TRBJ2-7	CASSFSGHKYEQYF
TRBV6-1	TRBJ2-6	CASSLPRQGGFGANVLTF